This T cell receptor beta chain appears in the sequencing data of a study of shared clonotypes between healthy human individuals. Points from the study as a whole: The study found lower generation probabilities in non-shared clonotypes than in those shared by all four donors. The sole specimen, blood, was sampled, and tissue repertoires likely differ.

V was trimmed by 4 bases and J by 4 bases, leaving 13 bases between them. Germline assignment: CDR1 SEHNR and CDR2 FQNEAQ (reference sequence). The CDR3 covers 14 residues. Clones were sequenced by immunoSEQ multiplex PCR, and TCRdb holds only the in-frame ones, with some missing. The sample has about 680,000 clones; roughly 70% are singletons. Notes on this clone: The antigen is not known.

The V and J genes are TRBV7-9 and TRBJ1-2; D remains unclear. The sequence was obtained from a woman in her twenties or thirties in good health. What was sequenced was memory CD4+ T cells sorted from blood. Subset given: CD45RA-negative fraction. The CDR3 sequence is CASSSSEVRYGYTF. As DNA, the CDR3 is TGTGCCAGCAGCTCCTCGGAAGTTCGCTATGGCTACACCTTC.